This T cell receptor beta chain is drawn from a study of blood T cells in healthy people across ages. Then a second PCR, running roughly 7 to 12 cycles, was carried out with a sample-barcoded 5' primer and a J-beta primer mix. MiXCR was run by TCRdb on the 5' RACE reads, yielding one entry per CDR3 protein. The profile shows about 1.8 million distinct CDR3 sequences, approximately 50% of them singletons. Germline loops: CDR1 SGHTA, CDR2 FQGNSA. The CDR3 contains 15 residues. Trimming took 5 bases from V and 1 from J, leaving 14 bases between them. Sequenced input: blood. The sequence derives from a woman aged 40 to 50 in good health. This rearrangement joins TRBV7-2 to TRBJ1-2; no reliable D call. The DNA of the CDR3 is TGTGCCAGCAGCCCACTCCCGGGGATTAACTATGGCTACACCTTC. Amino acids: CASSPLPGINYGYTF.